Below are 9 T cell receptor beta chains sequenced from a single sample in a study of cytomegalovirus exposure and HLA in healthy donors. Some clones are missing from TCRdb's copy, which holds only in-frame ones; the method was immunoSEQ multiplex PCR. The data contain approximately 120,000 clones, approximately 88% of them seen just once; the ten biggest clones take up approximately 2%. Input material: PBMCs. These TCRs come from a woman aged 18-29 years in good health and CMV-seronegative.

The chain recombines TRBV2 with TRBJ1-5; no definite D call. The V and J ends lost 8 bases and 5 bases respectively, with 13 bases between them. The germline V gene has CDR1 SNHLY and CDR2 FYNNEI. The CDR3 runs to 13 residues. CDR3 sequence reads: CASSRSRDQPQHF. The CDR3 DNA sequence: TGTGCCAGCTCGCGGTCCCGCGATCAGCCCCAGCATTTT.

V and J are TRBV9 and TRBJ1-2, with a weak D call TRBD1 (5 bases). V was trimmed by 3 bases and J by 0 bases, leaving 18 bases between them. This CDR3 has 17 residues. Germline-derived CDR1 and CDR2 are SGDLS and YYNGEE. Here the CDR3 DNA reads TGTGCCAGCAGCGCACCGGGCCAGGGCCAAGCTAACTATGGCTACACCTTC. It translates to CASSAPGQGQANYGYTF.

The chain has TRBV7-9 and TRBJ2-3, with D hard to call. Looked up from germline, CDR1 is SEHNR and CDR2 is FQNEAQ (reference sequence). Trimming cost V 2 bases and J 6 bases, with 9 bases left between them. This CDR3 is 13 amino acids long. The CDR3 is CASSLRLVDTQYF. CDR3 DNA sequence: TGTGCCAGCAGCTTAAGACTTGTGGATACGCAGTATTTT.

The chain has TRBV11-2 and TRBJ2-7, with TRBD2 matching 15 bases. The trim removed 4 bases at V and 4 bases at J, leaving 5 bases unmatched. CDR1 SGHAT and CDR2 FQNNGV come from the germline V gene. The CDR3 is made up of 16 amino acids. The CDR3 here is CASSSIGTSGRYEQYF. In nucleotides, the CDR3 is TGTGCCAGCAGCTCCATTGGGACTAGCGGGAGGTACGAGCAGTACTTC.

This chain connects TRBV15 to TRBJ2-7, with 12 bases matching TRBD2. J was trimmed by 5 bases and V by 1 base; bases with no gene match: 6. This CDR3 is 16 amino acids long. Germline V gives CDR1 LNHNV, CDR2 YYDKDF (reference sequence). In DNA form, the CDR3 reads TGTGCCACCAGCAGAGCCCGACTAGCGGGAGTTAACGAGCAGTACTTC. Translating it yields CATSRARLAGVNEQYF.

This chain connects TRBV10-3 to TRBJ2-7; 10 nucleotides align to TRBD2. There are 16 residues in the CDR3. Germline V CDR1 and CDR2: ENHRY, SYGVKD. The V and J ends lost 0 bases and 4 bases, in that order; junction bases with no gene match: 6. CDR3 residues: CAISESPTSGSYEQYF. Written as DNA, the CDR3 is TGTGCCATCAGTGAGTCCCCGACTAGCGGGTCTTACGAGCAGTACTTC.

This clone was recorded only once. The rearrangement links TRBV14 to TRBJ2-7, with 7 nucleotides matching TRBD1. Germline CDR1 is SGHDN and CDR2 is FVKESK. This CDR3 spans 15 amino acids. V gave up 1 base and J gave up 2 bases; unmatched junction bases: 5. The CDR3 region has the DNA TGTGCCAGCAGCCAAGTATTAGGGACAGCCTACGAGCAGTACTTC. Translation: CASSQVLGTAYEQYF.

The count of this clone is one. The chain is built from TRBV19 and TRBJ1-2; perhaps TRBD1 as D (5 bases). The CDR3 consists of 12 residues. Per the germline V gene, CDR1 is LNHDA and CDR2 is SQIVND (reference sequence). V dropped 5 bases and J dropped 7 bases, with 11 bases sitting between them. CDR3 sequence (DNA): TGTGCCAGTAGTGGGGTGGGGCTTGGCTACACCTTC. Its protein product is CASSGVGLGYTF.

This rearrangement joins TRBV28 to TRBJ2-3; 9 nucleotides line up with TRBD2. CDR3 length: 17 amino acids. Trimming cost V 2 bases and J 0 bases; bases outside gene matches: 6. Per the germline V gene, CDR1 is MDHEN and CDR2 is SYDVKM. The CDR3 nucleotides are TGTGCCAGCAGTTTAGACGTAGCGGGAGATAGCACAGATACGCAGTATTTT. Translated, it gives CASSLDVAGDSTDTQYF.